This TCR beta chain emerged from a study of T cells in Graves' hyperthyroidism and ophthalmopathy. Across the whole study: Blood was drawn when the patient was first diagnosed and still untreated.

This CDR3 is 15 amino acids long. The V end lost 5 bases, the J end lost 3 bases, and 14 bases lay between the germline ends. PBMCs stemmed from around 10 ml fresh peripheral blood. Note on this clonotype: This CDR3 is missing its conserved last phenylalanine or tryptophan, likely due to a read error.

The source material, RNA transcripts, was used to amplify TCR beta CDR3 regions. Carried out on the TCR CDR3, a first-round RT-PCR used the HTBI primer set. TCRdb itself ran the multiplex PCR reads through MiXCR, one entry per CDR3 protein. The table records approximately 410,000 distinct CDR3 sequences, roughly 15% of them present only once. Sequenced input: blood. The chain is built from TRBV12-3 or TRBV12-4 and TRBJ2-1; no firm D call. The TCR was taken from a man aged 18 to 29 with Graves' ophthalmopathy. The CDR3 here is CASSDKGFYYNEQFL. For the CDR3, the DNA is TGTGCCAGCAGTGATAAAGGATTTTACTACAATGAGCAGTTCCTC.